The 4 T cell receptor beta chains given below trace back to one sample, sequenced in a study of beta chain features in type 1 diabetes. Sequencing targeted expressed TCRB transcripts, as all isolated RNA had been reverse transcribed. The table came from immunoSEQ multiplex PCR; TCRdb's copy has only in-frame clones and leaves some out. The sample has 350,000 to 450,000 clones, approximately 15% seen once. Sequenced input: naive CD4+ T cells from blood. All receptors derive from a man between 25 and 39 years old in good health.

The chain carries TRBV7-2 and TRBJ2-2; weak D call: TRBD1 (5 bases). Trimming left V 3 bases short and J 6 bases short, with 11 bases between. This CDR3 is built from 14 residues. Germline V gene lookup returns CDR1 SGHTA and CDR2 FQGNSA. The CDR3 reads CASSFRQIAGELFF. Written as DNA, the CDR3 is TGTGCCAGCAGCTTCCGACAGATCGCCGGGGAGCTGTTTTTT.

This clone has just a few counts. The V gene is TRBV4-3, the J gene TRBJ2-1; D is ambiguous. The CDR3 has 12 amino acids. V gave up 3 bases and J gave up 9 bases, with 9 bases separating them. Looked up from germline, CDR1 is LGHNA and CDR2 is YSLEER. The CDR3 DNA reads as TGCGCCAGCAGCCAGACTCCCGGTGAGCAGTTCTTC. The encoded protein is CASSQTPGEQFF.

This clone was counted between two and nine times. The chain carries TRBV5-1 and TRBJ2-1, with D maybe TRBD2 (5 bases). Germline V gene sequence: CDR1 SGHRS, CDR2 YFSETQ. This CDR3 contains 13 residues. The germline V and J ends were trimmed by 3 bases and 9 bases, with 13 bases remaining between them. The CDR3 bases are TGCGCCAGCAGCTCAAATTCCCGGGGTGAGCAGTTCTTC. This gives the protein CASSSNSRGEQFF.

The chain has TRBV7-9 and TRBJ1-2, with TRBD1 matching 9 bases. The CDR3 has 16 residues. The V gene's germline CDR1 is SEHNR and CDR2 FQNEAQ (reference sequence). CDR3 residues: CAQQPAGQGSIFGYTF. The CDR3 DNA is TGTGCTCAGCAGCCGGCGGGACAGGGTTCAATTTTTGGCTACACCTTC.